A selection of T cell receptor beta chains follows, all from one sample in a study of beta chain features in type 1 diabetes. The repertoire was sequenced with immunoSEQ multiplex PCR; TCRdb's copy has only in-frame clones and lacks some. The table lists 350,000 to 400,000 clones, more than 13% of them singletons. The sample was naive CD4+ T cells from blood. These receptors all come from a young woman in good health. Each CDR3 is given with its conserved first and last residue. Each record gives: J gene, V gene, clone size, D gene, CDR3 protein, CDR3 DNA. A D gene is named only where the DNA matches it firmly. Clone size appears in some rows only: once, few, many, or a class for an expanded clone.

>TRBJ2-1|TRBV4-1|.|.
CASSQDVGGDYEQFF
TGCGCCAGCAGCCAAGATGTCGGGGGAGATTATGAGCAGTTCTTC
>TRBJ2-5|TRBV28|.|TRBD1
CASSSLRQGWSETQYF
TGTGCCAGCAGTTCCCTCCGACAGGGATGGTCAGAGACCCAGTACTTC
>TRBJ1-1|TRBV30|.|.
CAWRRTNTEAFF
TGTGCCTGGAGGAGGACAAACACTGAAGCTTTCTTT
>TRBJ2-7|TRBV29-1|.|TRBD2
CSVGRTSGSSYEQYF
TGCAGCGTTGGAAGGACTAGCGGGTCCTCCTACGAGCAGTACTTC
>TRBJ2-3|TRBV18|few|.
CASSPRQGTDTQYF
TGTGCCAGCTCACCAAGGCAGGGCACAGATACGCAGTATTTT
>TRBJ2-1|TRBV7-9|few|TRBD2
CASSLTGTSGYNEQFF
TGTGCCAGCAGCTTGACCGGGACTAGCGGCTACAATGAGCAGTTCTTC
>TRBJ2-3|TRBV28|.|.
CASSGAQVYSDTQYF
TGTGCCAGCAGTGGGGCTCAGGTCTATTCAGATACGCAGTATTTT
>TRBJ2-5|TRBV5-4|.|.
CASSTGASQETQYF
TGTGCCAGCAGCACCGGAGCCAGCCAAGAGACCCAGTACTTC
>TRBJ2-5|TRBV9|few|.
CASSVMSEETQYF
TGTGCCAGCAGCGTAATGTCAGAAGAGACCCAGTACTTC
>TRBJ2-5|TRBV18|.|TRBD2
CASRGQAGVETQYF
TGTGCCAGCCGCGGACAAGCGGGAGTGGAGACCCAGTACTTC